This T cell receptor beta chain was recorded in a study of blood T cell repertoires in COVID-19. Background on the study: Acute and convalescent COVID-19 samples came from the United States, Italy and Spain.

Trimming left V 5 bases short and J 7 bases short, with 15 bases between. Germline CDR1 reads SNHLY; CDR2 reads FYNNEI. The CDR3 contains 13 residues. Using immunoSEQ multiplex PCR, the repertoire was profiled, and TCRdb retains in-frame clones only, with some absent. The top ten clones hold 20% to 30% of a sample with approximately 40,000 clones, approximately 90% of them seen once. The sequenced material came from peripheral blood. The rearrangement links TRBV2 to TRBJ2-7; a weak D match, TRBD1 (5 bases). The clonotype comes from a woman older than 75 in a cohort sampled during active or convalescent COVID-19. The CDR3 loop reads CASSKSQAGEQYF. The CDR3 DNA is TGTGCCAGCAGTAAGTCACAGGCAGGTGAGCAGTACTTC.